The TCR beta chain described here comes from a study of T cell repertoires in cytomegalovirus infection. Looking at the study overall: Public TCR beta signatures provided an indication of both CMV infection and a matching HLA type.

This clonotype was seen at least ten times. Its antigen is currently unknown. Broader study findings: Identification of carriers of CMV plus the relevant HLA was performed using cumulative public TCR beta family frequency. HLA-C-restricted CMV clonotypes gave the most frequent clonotype in two of eight donors.

TCRdb processed the reads anew with MiXCR; each CDR3 protein has one entry. The sample lists about 680,000 distinct CDR3 sequences, 24% seen once, with 6.5% to 10% in the top ten. CDR1 and CDR2 (germline): SGHAT, FQNNGV. The CDR3 runs to 13 residues. V lost 3 bases, J lost 6 bases, and 8 bases lay in between. Sequences were obtained from CD8+ T cells from PBMCs. The genes are TRBV11-2 and TRBJ2-2; TRBD1 is a possible D gene (6 bases). The clonotype comes from a human donor in good health (CMV status not recorded). Some clones in this sample may be carry-over from other donors' samples. CDR3 region: CASSLGQSGELFF. The CDR3 coding sequence is TGTGCCAGCAGCTTGGGACAATCCGGGGAGCTGTTTTTT.